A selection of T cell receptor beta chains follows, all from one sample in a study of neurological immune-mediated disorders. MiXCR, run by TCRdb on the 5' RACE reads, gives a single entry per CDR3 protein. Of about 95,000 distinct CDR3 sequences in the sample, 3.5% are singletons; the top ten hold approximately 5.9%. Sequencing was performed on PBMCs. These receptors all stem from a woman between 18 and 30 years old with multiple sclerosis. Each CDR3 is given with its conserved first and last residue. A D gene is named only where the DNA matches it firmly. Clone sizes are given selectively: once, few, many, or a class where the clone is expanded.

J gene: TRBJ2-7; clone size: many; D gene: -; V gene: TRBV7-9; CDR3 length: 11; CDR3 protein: CAIRRGDEQYF; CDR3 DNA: TGTGCCATACGGAGGGGTGACGAGCAGTACTTC
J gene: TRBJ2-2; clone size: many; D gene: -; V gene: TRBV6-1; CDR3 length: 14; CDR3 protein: CASRHAGSTGELFF; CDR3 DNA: TGTGCCAGCAGGCATGCAGGGAGCACCGGGGAGCTGTTTTTT
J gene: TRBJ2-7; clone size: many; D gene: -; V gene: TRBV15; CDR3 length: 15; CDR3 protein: CATSRDPRDAYEQYF; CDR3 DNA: TGTGCCACCAGCAGAGATCCCAGGGACGCCTACGAGCAGTACTTC
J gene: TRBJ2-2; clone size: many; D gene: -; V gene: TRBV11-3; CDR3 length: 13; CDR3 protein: CASSLPGRGELFF; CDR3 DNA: TGTGCCAGCAGCTTACCAGGGCGCGGGGAGCTGTTTTTT
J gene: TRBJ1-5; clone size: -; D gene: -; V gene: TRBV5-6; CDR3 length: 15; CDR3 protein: CASSSLIHIDQPQHF; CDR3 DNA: TGTGCCAGCAGCTCTCTTATCCACATCGATCAGCCCCAGCATTTT
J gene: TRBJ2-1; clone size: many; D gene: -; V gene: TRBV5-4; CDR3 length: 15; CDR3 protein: CASSLGFSGRNEQFF; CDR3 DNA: TGTGCCAGCAGCTTGGGATTTTCAGGGCGAAATGAGCAGTTCTTC
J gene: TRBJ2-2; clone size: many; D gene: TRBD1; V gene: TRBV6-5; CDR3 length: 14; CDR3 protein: CASSRQGFTGELFF; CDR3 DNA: TGTGCCAGCAGCCGACAGGGGTTCACCGGGGAGCTGTTTTTT
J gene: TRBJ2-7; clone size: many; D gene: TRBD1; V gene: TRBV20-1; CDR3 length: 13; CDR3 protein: CSANRDRGYEQYF; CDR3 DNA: TGCAGTGCCAACCGGGACAGGGGATACGAGCAGTACTTC
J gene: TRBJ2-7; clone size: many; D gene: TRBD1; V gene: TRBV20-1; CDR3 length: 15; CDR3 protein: CSASSRTGFGYEQYF; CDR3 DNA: TGCAGTGCTAGTTCTCGGACAGGGTTTGGTTACGAGCAGTACTTC
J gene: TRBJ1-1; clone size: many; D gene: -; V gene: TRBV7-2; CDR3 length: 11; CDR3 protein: CASSLGFEAFF; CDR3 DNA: TGTGCCAGCAGCTTGGGATTTGAAGCTTTCTTT
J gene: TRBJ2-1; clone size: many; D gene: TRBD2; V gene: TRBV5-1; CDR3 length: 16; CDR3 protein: CASSEGSGRALDEQFF; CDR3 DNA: TGCGCCAGCAGTGAGGGTAGCGGGAGGGCCTTAGATGAGCAGTTCTTC
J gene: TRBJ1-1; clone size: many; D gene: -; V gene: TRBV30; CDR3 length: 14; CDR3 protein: CAWSIRVVGTEAFF; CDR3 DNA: TGTGCCTGGAGTATACGGGTAGTAGGAACTGAAGCTTTCTTT
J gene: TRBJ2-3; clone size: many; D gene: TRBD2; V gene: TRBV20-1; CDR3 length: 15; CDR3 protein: CSAPPGGTGRNTQYF; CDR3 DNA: TGCAGTGCTCCACCCGGGGGGACTGGGAGAAATACGCAGTATTTT
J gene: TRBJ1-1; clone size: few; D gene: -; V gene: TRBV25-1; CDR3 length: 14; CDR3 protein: CASSDNQGGTEAFF; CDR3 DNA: TGTGCCAGCAGTGACAACCAGGGCGGCACTGAAGCTTTCTTT
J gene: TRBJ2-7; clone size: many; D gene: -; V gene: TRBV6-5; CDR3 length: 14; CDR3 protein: CASSNNPRAYEQYF; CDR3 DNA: TGTGCCAGCAGCAACAATCCCAGGGCCTACGAGCAGTACTTC
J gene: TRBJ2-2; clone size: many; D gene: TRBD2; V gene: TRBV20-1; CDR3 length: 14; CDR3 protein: CSAASGGAIGELFF; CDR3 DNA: TGCAGTGCTGCTAGCGGGGGGGCGATCGGGGAGCTGTTTTTT
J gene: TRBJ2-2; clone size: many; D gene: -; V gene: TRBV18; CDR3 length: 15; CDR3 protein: CASSPGPSYTGELFF; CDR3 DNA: TGTGCCAGCTCACCGGGACCTTCCTACACCGGGGAGCTGTTTTTT
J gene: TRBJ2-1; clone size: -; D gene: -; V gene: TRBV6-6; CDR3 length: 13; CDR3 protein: CASSYNGGREQFF; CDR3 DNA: TGTGCCAGCAGTTACAACGGGGGAAGGGAGCAGTTCTTC
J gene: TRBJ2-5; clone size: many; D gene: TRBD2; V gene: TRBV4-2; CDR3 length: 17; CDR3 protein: CASSQVTLAGGRETQYF; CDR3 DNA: TGTGCCAGCAGCCAAGTGACACTAGCGGGGGGTAGAGAGACCCAGTACTTC
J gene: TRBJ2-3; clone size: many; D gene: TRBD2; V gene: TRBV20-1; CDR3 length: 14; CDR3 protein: CSAGGTSGTDTQYF; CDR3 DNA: TGCAGTGCCGGGGGGACTAGCGGCACAGATACGCAGTATTTT
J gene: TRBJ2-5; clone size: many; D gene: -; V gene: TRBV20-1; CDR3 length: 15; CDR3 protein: CSAPRAVAEQETQYF; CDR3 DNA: TGCAGTGCTCCACGGGCGGTGGCGGAGCAAGAGACCCAGTACTTC